What follows is one T cell receptor beta chain and its context. This sample was taken from a study of T cells after somatic rescue of genetic block. The assay was immunoSEQ multiplex PCR, and TCRdb's table has in-frame clones only and misses some. The sample holds roughly 92,000 clones, around 90% seen once. The CDR3 consists of 14 residues. Germline CDR1 reads SGHRS; CDR2 reads YFSETQ. V dropped 3 bases and J dropped 4 bases, with 12 bases sitting between them. The receptor was derived from a young woman. The V and J genes are TRBV5-1 and TRBJ2-3; D is possibly TRBD2 (6 bases). The sequenced material came from peripheral blood mononuclear cells (PBMCs). The CDR3 region has the DNA TGCGCCAGCAGCTCCCTGACGGGAGCAGATACGCAGTATTTT. Its translation is CASSSLTGADTQYF.